This record covers a single TCR beta chain. The sample originates from a study of metastatic and nonmetastatic thyroid tumors. Germline-derived CDR1 and CDR2 are SGHAT and FQNNGV. V was pared by 4 bases and J by 10 bases, with 25 bases between. The CDR3 totals 16 residues. Nobody among the patients had been given any treatment before thyroid surgery. Authors' data handling: In papillary thyroid cancer, a distant-metastasis classifier was built using CDR3 differences across clinicopathological groups. TCRdb reassembled clones from the PCR reads with MiXCR. Clone size and V and J calls follow TCRdb, not the original study. The sample consists of roughly 30,000 clones, roughly 30% of them appearing once.

The material sequenced was blood. The V call is TRBV11-2, the J call TRBJ1-2; D gene unclear. The origin of this receptor is a female donor with papillary thyroid cancer or a benign thyroid nodule (not recorded which). Some clones in this sample may be carry-over from other donors' samples. This CDR3 is CASSSERFWPSPIYTF. The CDR3 DNA is TGTGCCAGCAGCTCGGAAAGGTTCTGGCCGTCTCCAATCTACACCTTC.